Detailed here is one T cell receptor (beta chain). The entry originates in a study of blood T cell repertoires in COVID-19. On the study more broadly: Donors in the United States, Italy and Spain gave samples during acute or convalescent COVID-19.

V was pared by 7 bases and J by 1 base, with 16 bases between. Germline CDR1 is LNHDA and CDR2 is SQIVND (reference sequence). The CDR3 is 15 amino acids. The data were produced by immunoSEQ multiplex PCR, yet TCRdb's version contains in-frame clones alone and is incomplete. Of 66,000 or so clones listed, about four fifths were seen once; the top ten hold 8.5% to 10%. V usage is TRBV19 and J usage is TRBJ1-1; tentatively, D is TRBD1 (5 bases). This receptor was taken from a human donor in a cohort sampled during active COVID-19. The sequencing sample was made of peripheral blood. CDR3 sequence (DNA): TGTGCCAGTACCCCTGGGGCCGGGCGGAACACTGAAGCTTTCTTT. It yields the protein CASTPGAGRNTEAFF. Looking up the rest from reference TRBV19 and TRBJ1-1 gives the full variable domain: DGGITQSPKYLFRKEGQNVTLSCEQNLNHDAMYWYRQDPGQGLRLIYYSQIVNDFQKGDIAEGYSVSREKKESFPLTVTSAQKNPTAFYLCASTPGAGRNTEAFFGQGTRLTVV.